The rows below give T cell receptor beta chains drawn from one sample of a study of T cells after yellow fever vaccination. TCRdb called the 5' RACE reads again in MiXCR, with one record for every CDR3 protein. The top ten clones hold about 3% of a sample with under 400,000 distinct CDR3 sequences, under 15% of them seen once. The specimen comprised CD4+ T cells sorted from PBMCs, sampled 15 days after the yellow fever booster vaccination. These receptors all stem from a man younger than 35 who received the YFV17D yellow fever vaccine. Both conserved end residues are part of each CDR3. The D gene is left open where the match is weak. Only part of the rows carry a size: once, few, many, or a class if the clone is expanded.

TRBJ1-1,TRBV15,.,.,TGTGCCACCAGCAGAGATCGGGGGGCCGGGACTGAAGCTTTCTTT,CATSRDRGAGTEAFF
TRBJ1-4,TRBV7-2,TRBD1,many,TGTGCCAGCAGCTCCCAAGGGGGCGTTGAAAAACTGTTTTTT,CASSSQGGVEKLFF
TRBJ2-4,TRBV7-8,TRBD1,few,TGTGCCAGCAGCTTAAGACAGGGATCAAACATTCAGTACTTC,CASSLRQGSNIQYF
TRBJ2-2,TRBV7-3,.,.,TGTGCCAGCAGCCAAGGGTCGAGAACCGGGGAGCTGTTTTTT,CASSQGSRTGELFF
TRBJ1-1,TRBV3-1,.,.,TGTGCCAGCAGCCAACACGGCATGAACACTGAAGCTTTCTTT,CASSQHGMNTEAFF
TRBJ2-1,TRBV6-1,.,.,TGTGCCAGCACCCGTACGACAGGTGTTTCTGAGCAGTTCTTC,CASTRTTGVSEQFF
TRBJ1-5,TRBV5-6,.,many,TGTGCCAGCAGCTCCAATCAGCCCCAGCATTTT,CASSSNQPQHF
TRBJ1-6,TRBV5-1,.,.,TGCGCCAGCAGCTTGCCAGGGTTGAATTCACCCCTCCACTTT,CASSLPGLNSPLHF
TRBJ1-5,TRBV15,.,few,TGTGCCACCAGCAGGACAACGTGGGGCAATCAGCCCCAGCATTTT,CATSRTTWGNQPQHF
TRBJ2-2,TRBV7-2,.,few,TGTGCCAGCAGCTTAAGGGGTACTACCTACACCGGGGAGCTGTTTTTT,CASSLRGTTYTGELFF
TRBJ2-2,TRBV27,TRBD1,.,TGTGCCAGCAGACGACAGGGTACTGACACCGGGGAGCTGTTTTTT,CASRRQGTDTGELFF
TRBJ2-1,TRBV7-2,.,many,TGTGCCAGCAGCTTAGGACTAGGGAATGAGCAGTTCTTC,CASSLGLGNEQFF
TRBJ2-5,TRBV6-2/TRBV6-3,.,few,TGTGCCAGCAGCCGAAAGCAAGAGACCCAGTACTTC,CASSRKQETQYF
TRBJ1-2,TRBV2,.,.,TGTGCCAGCAGTGAAAAGCCAGGGGCGGTCTATGGCTACACCTTC,CASSEKPGAVYGYTF
TRBJ2-1,TRBV5-1,.,few,TGCGCCAGCAGCCCACAGCCCGGGTACCCTAATGAGCAGTTCTTC,CASSPQPGYPNEQFF
TRBJ1-2,TRBV29-1,TRBD1,few,TGCAGCGTTTGGACAGGGAGGCACTATGGCTACACCTTC,CSVWTGRHYGYTF
TRBJ2-3,TRBV5-6,TRBD1,.,TGTGCCAGCAGCCGCGACAGGGGGCAAACAGATACGCAGTATTTT,CASSRDRGQTDTQYF
TRBJ1-1,TRBV20-1,.,.,TGCAGTGCTAGAGATTCGACCCGGGGCACTGAAGCTTTCTTT,CSARDSTRGTEAFF
TRBJ2-3,TRBV12-3/TRBV12-4,.,.,TGTGCCAGCAGTTTAGGTCGGACTCTCAATTTT,CASSLGRTLNF
TRBJ2-1,TRBV7-2,TRBD2,few,TGTGCCAGCAGCTCTTCTAGCGGGGGGGCCTACAATGAGCAGTTCTTC,CASSSSSGGAYNEQFF
TRBJ2-3,TRBV10-3,TRBD1,few,TGTGCCATCAGTGCCTACAGGGGGCGAACTTCTAGCACAGATACGCAGTATTTT,CAISAYRGRTSSTDTQYF
TRBJ2-1,TRBV27,TRBD2,few,TGTGCCAGCACGGAGGCCGGACTAGCGGGGGGGCCAGTCAGCTATGAGCAGTTCTTC,CASTEAGLAGGPVSYEQFF
TRBJ2-2,TRBV7-2,.,.,TGTGCCAGCAGCTTTCACCGGGGGTGGACCGGGGAGCTGTTTTTT,CASSFHRGWTGELFF
TRBJ1-6,TRBV7-2,.,few,TGTGCCAGCAGCTTAGGACTGCGCATCTTTAATTCACCCCTCCACTTT,CASSLGLRIFNSPLHF
TRBJ1-2,TRBV6-2/TRBV6-3,.,.,TGTGCCAGCAGTCCAGGAGTGGGTACTCGCTACACCTTC,CASSPGVGTRYTF
TRBJ1-5,TRBV6-2/TRBV6-3,.,few,TGTGCCAGCAGTTACCAGGCCTTACAGCCCCAGCATTTT,CASSYQALQPQHF
TRBJ2-2,TRBV11-3,TRBD2,.,TGTGCCAGCAGCCCCGGGACTAGTCGATTCCCCGGGGAGCTGTTTTTT,CASSPGTSRFPGELFF
TRBJ2-5,TRBV6-2/TRBV6-3,.,.,TGTGCCAGCAGTTCCCCTCTCGTGGACCAAGAGACCCAGTACTTC,CASSSPLVDQETQYF
TRBJ1-2,TRBV6-1,TRBD1,.,TGTGCCAGCAGTGAATGGACAGGGGAAAACTATGGCTACACCTTC,CASSEWTGENYGYTF
TRBJ1-1,TRBV7-9,TRBD1,many,TGTGCCAGCAGCTTACCCCCTCCGGGACAGGGGACGAACACTGAAGCTTTCTTT,CASSLPPPGQGTNTEAFF
TRBJ1-2,TRBV28,.,.,TGTGCCAGCAGTTTTCCAGGGTACTATGGCTACACCTTC,CASSFPGYYGYTF